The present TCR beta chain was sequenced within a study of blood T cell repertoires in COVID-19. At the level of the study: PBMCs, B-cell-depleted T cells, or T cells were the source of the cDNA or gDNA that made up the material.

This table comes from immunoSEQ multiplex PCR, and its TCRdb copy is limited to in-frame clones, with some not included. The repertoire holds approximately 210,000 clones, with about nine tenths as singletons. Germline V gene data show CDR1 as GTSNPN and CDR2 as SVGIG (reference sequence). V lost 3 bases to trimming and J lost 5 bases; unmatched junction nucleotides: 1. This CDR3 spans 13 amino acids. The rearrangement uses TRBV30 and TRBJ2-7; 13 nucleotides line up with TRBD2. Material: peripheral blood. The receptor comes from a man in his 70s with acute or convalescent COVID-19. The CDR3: CAWRGLAGNEQYF. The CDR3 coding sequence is TGTGCCTGGAGGGGACTAGCGGGGAACGAGCAGTACTTC.